Below are 11 T cell receptor beta chains sequenced from a single sample in a study of cytomegalovirus exposure and HLA in healthy donors. Researchers ran the PCR with 60 Vbeta and 13 Jbeta primers. The table came from immunoSEQ multiplex PCR; TCRdb's copy has only in-frame clones and leaves some out. The table lists around 100,000 clones, roughly 85% of them singletons. Sequencing used PBMCs. Receptor source: a woman aged 40 to 55 in good health and CMV-seronegative.

This clone was detected once. The chain carries TRBV27 and TRBJ1-6, with 7 bases aligning to TRBD1. Per the germline V gene, CDR1 is MNHEY and CDR2 is SMNVEV (reference sequence). The trim removed 5 bases at V and 6 bases at J, leaving 10 bases unmatched. The CDR3 is made up of 16 amino acids. CDR3 in DNA: TGTGCCAGCAGTCTCACCTCAGGGGGAGGTAATTCACCCCTCCACTTT. This codes for CASSLTSGGGNSPLHF.

The J gene is TRBJ2-7, the V gene TRBV5-1, with 8 bases identical to TRBD1. V was pared by 4 bases and J by 8 bases, with 5 bases of the junction left unmatched. Germline CDR1 reads SGHRS; CDR2 reads YFSETQ. CDR3 length: 12 residues. CDR3 in amino acids: CASSMDRDKQYF. CDR3 nucleotides: TGCGCCAGCAGCATGGACAGGGACAAGCAGTACTTC.

The chain links TRBV11-2 to TRBJ2-1; D is perhaps TRBD1 (5 bases). This CDR3 contains 13 residues. Germline V gene sequence: CDR1 SGHAT, CDR2 FQNNGV. The V and J ends lost 2 bases and 9 bases respectively, with 11 bases between them. CDR3 sequence (DNA): TGTGCCAGCAGCTTATCAGGGTCCGGTGAGCAGTTCTTC. Protein: CASSLSGSGEQFF. Full variable domain (outside the CDR3, taken from reference TRBV11-2 and TRBJ2-1): EAGVAQSPRYKIIEKRQSVAFWCNPISGHATLYWYQQILGQGPKLLIQFQNNGVVDDSQLPKDRFSAERLKGVDSTLKIQPAKLEDSAVYLCASSLSGSGEQFFGPGTRLTVL.

The V call is TRBV5-5, the J call TRBJ2-5; 10 nucleotides align to TRBD2. CDR3 length: 17 amino acids. Trimming took 4 bases from V and 2 from J; bases not matched to a gene: 11. CDR1 SGHKS and CDR2 YYEKEE come from the germline V gene (reference sequence). Here the CDR3 reads CASSRTGTSEGQETQYF. CDR3 nucleotides: TGTGCCAGCAGCCGAACCGGGACTAGCGAGGGACAAGAGACCCAGTACTTC.

The chain uses TRBV6-6 and TRBJ1-2, with 7 positions matching TRBD1. The V segment lost 6 bases and the J segment 4 bases; nucleotides outside the gene matches: 5. CDR1 and CDR2 (germline): MNHNY, SVGAGI (reference sequence). The CDR3 totals 13 residues. The CDR3 is CASSTGQTYGYTF. The CDR3 coding sequence is TGTGCCAGCAGCACGGGACAGACCTATGGCTACACCTTC.

The gene calls are TRBV7-6 and TRBJ2-7, with 8 bases lining up with TRBD2. The CDR3 is 18 residues long. Germline loops: CDR1 SGHVS, CDR2 FNYEAQ. The ends lost 1 base at V and 0 bases at J; junction bases unmatched: 11. CDR3 nucleotides: TGTGCCAGCAGCTTAGGAATGCGTGGAGCGGGGGACTCCTACGAGCAGTACTTC. This codes for CASSLGMRGAGDSYEQYF. Based on the CDR3 plus reference TRBV7-6 and TRBJ2-7, the full variable domain is GAGVSQSPRYKVTKRGQDVALRCDPISGHVSLYWYRQALGQGPEFLTYFNYEAQQDKSGLPNDRFSAERPEGSISTLTIQRTEQRDSAMYRCASSLGMRGAGDSYEQYFGPGTRLTVT.

The gene calls are TRBV5-1 and TRBJ2-1; D is unclear. The V end lost 0 bases, the J end lost 8 bases, and 9 bases lay between the germline ends. CDR3 length: 13 residues. Germline-derived CDR1 and CDR2 are SGHRS and YFSETQ. In nucleotides, the CDR3 is TGCGCCAGCAGCTTGGCCGCCTCGGATGAGCAGTTCTTC. The encoded protein is CASSLAASDEQFF.

The genes are TRBV11-2 and TRBJ1-4; tentatively, D is TRBD1 (6 bases). Trimming took off 3 bases at V and 4 bases at J, with 9 bases between the two ends. Germline V CDR1 and CDR2: SGHAT, FQNNGV. This CDR3 has 14 amino acids. This CDR3 reads CASSFRQDNEKLFF. The DNA of the CDR3 is TGTGCCAGCAGCTTCCGACAGGATAATGAAAAACTGTTTTTT.

The chain carries TRBV27 and TRBJ2-7, with D tentatively TRBD2 (5 bases). Germline loops: CDR1 MNHEY, CDR2 SMNVEV (reference sequence). V was cut by 6 bases and J by 0 bases, with 12 bases left in between. The CDR3 runs 14 residues. The CDR3 coding sequence is TGTGCCAGCAGAAGGGAGTCAAGCTCCTACGAGCAGTACTTC. Translating it yields CASRRESSSYEQYF.

This chain links TRBV4-1 with TRBJ1-1; TRBD1 aligns across 8 bases. This CDR3 comprises 15 residues. Germline CDR1 and CDR2: MGHRA and YSYEKL. V lost 5 bases and J lost 0; bases outside the gene matches: 5. As DNA, the CDR3 is TGCGCCAGCAGCTCGGGGACAGGTGTGAACACTGAAGCTTTCTTT. It yields the protein CASSSGTGVNTEAFF.

This clone appeared once. This chain links TRBV12-5 with TRBJ2-1; D gene uncertain. Looked up from germline, CDR1 is LGHNT and CDR2 is FRNRAP. The V gene lost 7 bases and the J gene lost 3 bases, with 10 bases spanning the gap. This CDR3 contains 13 residues. Here the CDR3 DNA reads TGTGCTAGTGCTTTCGGTCTCTACAATGAGCAGTTCTTC. Its translation is CASAFGLYNEQFF.